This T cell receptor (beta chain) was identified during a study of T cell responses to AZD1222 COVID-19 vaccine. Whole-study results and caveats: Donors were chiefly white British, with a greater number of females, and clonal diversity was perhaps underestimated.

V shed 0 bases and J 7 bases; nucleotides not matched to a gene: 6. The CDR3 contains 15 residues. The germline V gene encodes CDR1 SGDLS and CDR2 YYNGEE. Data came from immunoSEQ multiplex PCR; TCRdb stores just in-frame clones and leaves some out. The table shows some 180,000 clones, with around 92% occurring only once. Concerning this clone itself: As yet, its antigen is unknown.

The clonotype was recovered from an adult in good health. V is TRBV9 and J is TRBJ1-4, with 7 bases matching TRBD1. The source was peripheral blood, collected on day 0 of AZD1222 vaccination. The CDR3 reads CASSVETGFGEKLFF. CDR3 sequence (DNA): TGTGCCAGCAGCGTAGAGACAGGGTTCGGTGAAAAACTGTTTTTT.